This T cell receptor (beta chain) is from a study of T cell changes during pregnancy in multiple sclerosis. Method: immunoSEQ multiplex PCR; TCRdb's copy keeps in-frame clones and lacks some. Here the sample spans approximately 60,000 clones, roughly 92% being singletons. The CDR3 extends over 14 amino acids. The germline CDR1 and CDR2 sequences are LNHDA and SQIVND (reference sequence). Trimming took 4 bases from V and 0 from J, leaving 7 bases between them. The origin of this receptor is a female donor with multiple sclerosis, enrolled in a pregnancy study. This sample comprised CD8+ T cells from peripheral blood mononuclear cells, obtained in the third trimester of pregnancy. The chain combines TRBV19 with TRBJ1-3; the D is unclear. CDR3 nucleotide sequence: TGTGCCAGTAGTACCCTTTTCTCTGGAAACACCATATATTTT. Amino acid sequence: CASSTLFSGNTIYF.